A selection of T cell receptor beta chains follows, all from one sample in a study of Ad26.COV2.S vaccination and SARS-CoV-2 variants. Generated by immunoSEQ multiplex PCR, the TCRdb table keeps only in-frame clones and is missing some. The sample lists some 400,000 clones, 89% seen once, with 1.9% in the top ten. Sequences were derived from peripheral blood, sampled in a trial of Ad26.COV2.S vaccine versus placebo. These receptors all come from a person between 18 and 65 years old who received the Ad26.COV2.S COVID-19 vaccine or a placebo. Each CDR3 is given without its conserved first and last residue.

TRBV28	TRBJ1-5	11	ASRRVGHQPQH
TRBV5-4	TRBJ2-7	12	ASSLWQISYEQY
TRBV3-1/TRBV3-2	TRBJ2-1	15	ASSPGSGASSYNEQF
TRBV5-8	TRBJ2-2	12	ASSLESATGELF
TRBV2	TRBJ2-7	12	ASTRGDTAYEQY
TRBV9	TRBJ1-3	13	ASSVGGNSGNTIY
TRBV9	TRBJ2-1	17	ASSPGLAGGSGGSKGQF
TRBV6-6	TRBJ1-4	12	ASSYWRTNEKLF
TRBV11-2	TRBJ2-2	16	ASSPYPLAESNTGELF
TRBV19	TRBJ1-2	10	ASSGTGSGYT
TRBV5-1	TRBJ2-3	14	ASSTGRLAGGDTQY
TRBV14	TRBJ1-6	13	ASSQRPGLYSPLH
TRBV25-1	TRBJ2-7	11	ASESRSSYEQY
TRBV6-2/TRBV6-3	TRBJ2-7	11	ASSWDKPYEQY
TRBV5-1	TRBJ2-7	13	ASMGGNLLGYEQY
TRBV6-5	TRBJ2-3	11	ASTPDGERQQY
TRBV20-1	TRBJ2-7	11	SASLAGAVEQY